This entry lists 23 T cell receptor beta chains sequenced from one sample in a study of blood T cell repertoires in COVID-19. The data were produced by immunoSEQ multiplex PCR, yet TCRdb's version contains in-frame clones alone and is incomplete. The repertoire holds 150,000 or so clones, with approximately 80% as singletons. Sequencing input: peripheral blood. The receptors here all came from an elderly woman with active or convalescent COVID-19.

Comment on this clone: The same CDR3 also results from other DNA sequences found in this sample. V is TRBV2 and J is TRBJ1-5; D not resolved. The V end was cut by 8 bases, the J end by 7 bases, with 9 bases between. Per germline, CDR1 SNHLY and CDR2 FYNNEI. This CDR3 is built from 11 residues. The CDR3 spells CASGLMQPQHF. In nucleotides, the CDR3 is TGTGCCAGCGGGCTTATGCAGCCCCAGCATTTT. The full variable domain, in which reference TRBV2 and TRBJ1-5 provide the parts outside the CDR3, is EPEVTQTPSHQVTQMGQEVILRCVPISNHLYFYWYRQILGQKVEFLVSFYNNEISEKSEIFDDQFSVERPDGSNFTLKIRSTKLEDSAMYFCASGLMQPQHFGDGTRLSIL.

The chain employs TRBV28 and TRBJ1-6, with 7 bases lining up with TRBD1. Germline V CDR1 and CDR2: MDHEN, SYDVKM. The CDR3 is 19 amino acids. V shed 2 bases, J shed 1 base, and the junction held 11 bases outside the gene matches. CDR3 DNA: TGTGCCAGCAGTTTAGAGGGGGCGCAATTCGGGTCCTATAATTCACCCCTCCACTTT. This translates into CASSLEGAQFGSYNSPLHF.

The chain employs TRBV18 and TRBJ2-1, with 11 bases fitting TRBD1. This CDR3 comprises 15 residues. Losses at the gene ends were 4 bases for V and 7 bases for J; bases not matched to a gene: 6. Germline V CDR1 and CDR2: KGHSH, LQKENI. The CDR3 reads CASSRRGTGGNEQFF. CDR3 bases: TGTGCCAGCTCACGACGAGGGACAGGGGGAAATGAGCAGTTCTTC.

The genes are TRBV4-3 and TRBJ2-2, with TRBD2 matching over 7 bases. J was trimmed by 6 bases and V by 4 bases; bases with no gene match: 5. The CDR3 totals 14 residues. The germline V gene has CDR1 LGHNA and CDR2 YSLEER. The CDR3 reads CASSPPGGSGELFF. The CDR3 nucleotides are TGCGCCAGCAGCCCCCCCGGGGGGTCCGGGGAGCTGTTTTTT.

This clone was detected many times. This rearrangement joins TRBV13 to TRBJ2-3, with 7 bases lining up with TRBD2. Losses at the gene ends were 3 bases for V and 6 bases for J; bases not matched to a gene: 9. The CDR3 is made up of 15 amino acids. Germline V lookup: CDR1 PRHDT, CDR2 FYEKMQ (reference sequence). CDR3 nucleotide sequence: TGTGCCAGCAGCTTCCGTAGCGGGCCCCACGATACGCAGTATTTT. Translating gives CASSFRSGPHDTQYF.

The chain employs TRBV15 and TRBJ1-5, with D possibly being TRBD1 (5 bases). Between the trimmed V and J ends, which lost 0 bases and 6 bases, there was a span of 15 bases. The CDR3 spans 16 residues. CDR1 is LNHNV and CDR2 is YYDKDF in the germline V gene (reference sequence). The CDR3, as DNA: TGTGCCACCAGCAGAGATCCGGGGGAGGTCGGTCAGCCCCAGCATTTT. Residues: CATSRDPGEVGQPQHF.

This chain uses TRBV7-9 with TRBJ2-3; D possibly corresponds to TRBD1 (5 bases). Germline V gene lookup returns CDR1 SEHNR and CDR2 FQNEAQ (reference sequence). The CDR3 is 16 residues long. Trimming cost V 5 bases and J 0 bases, with 15 bases left between them. CDR3 in DNA: TGTGCCAGCAGCCCTTCTTGGAAGGGGAGCACAGATACGCAGTATTTT. It yields the protein CASSPSWKGSTDTQYF.

V usage is TRBV4-1 and J usage is TRBJ2-6; D is undetermined. This CDR3 has 16 amino acids. Between the trimmed V and J ends, which lost 1 base and 0 bases, there was a span of 7 bases. The germline CDR1 and CDR2 sequences are MGHRA and YSYEKL. CDR3 in DNA: TGCGCCAGCAGCCAAGGGAGCATCTCTGGGGCCAACGTCCTGACTTTC. Encoded protein: CASSQGSISGANVLTF.

The chain is built from TRBV18 and TRBJ1-1; 8 bases are a match to TRBD1. Germline-derived CDR1 and CDR2 are KGHSH and LQKENI. J was trimmed by 1 base and V by 3 bases; bases with no gene match: 1. This CDR3 region has 14 residues. CDR3 in amino acids: CASSPDRANTEAFF. The DNA of the CDR3 is TGTGCCAGCTCACCGGACAGGGCGAACACTGAAGCTTTCTTT.

The chain couples TRBV11-2 to TRBJ2-1, with 11 bases that match TRBD2. From germline, CDR1 is SGHAT and CDR2 FQNNGV. This CDR3 is built from 19 residues. V dropped 4 bases and J dropped 3; count of bases not matched to a gene: 14. The CDR3 reads CASSSQKLSGTSGYNEQFF. In DNA, the CDR3 is TGTGCCAGCAGCTCCCAAAAGCTCTCCGGGACTAGCGGCTACAATGAGCAGTTCTTC. Supplemented by reference TRBV11-2 and TRBJ2-1, the full variable domain reads EAGVAQSPRYKIIEKRQSVAFWCNPISGHATLYWYQQILGQGPKLLIQFQNNGVVDDSQLPKDRFSAERLKGVDSTLKIQPAKLEDSAVYLCASSSQKLSGTSGYNEQFFGPGTRLTVL.

The chain combines TRBV14 with TRBJ1-4, with 8 bases lining up with TRBD1. The CDR3 covers 19 residues. Looked up from germline, CDR1 is SGHDN and CDR2 is FVKESK. Trimming removed 0 bases from V and 3 bases from J; junction bases left unmatched: 12. CDR3 nucleotides: TGTGCCAGCAGCCAAGATTGGCCACACAGGGGGGCACCTAATGAAAAACTGTTTTTT. It translates to CASSQDWPHRGAPNEKLFF.

This clone was counted only a few times. The J gene is TRBJ2-3, the V gene TRBV4-3, with 8 nucleotides matching TRBD2. V shed 1 base, J shed 4 bases, and the junction held 7 bases outside the gene matches. In germline, CDR1 is LGHNA, CDR2 YSLEER. CDR3 length: 16 residues. As DNA, the CDR3 is TGCGCCAGCAGCCAAGGAAGGAGCGGGGGTTCAGATACGCAGTATTTT. Protein product: CASSQGRSGGSDTQYF.

The rearrangement joins TRBV6-5 to TRBJ1-1; D gene uncertain. With 2 bases removed from V and 3 bases from J, the gap between germline ends came to 7 bases. Germline V gene lookup returns CDR1 MNHEY and CDR2 SVGAGI. CDR3 length equals 13 residues. CDR3 sequence: CASSYVGHTEAFF. CDR3 DNA: TGTGCCAGCAGTTACGTTGGCCACACTGAAGCTTTCTTT.

V usage is TRBV3-1 (or the pseudogene TRBV3-2) and J usage is TRBJ1-2, with 9 bases matching TRBD1. In germline, CDR1 is LGHDT, CDR2 YNNKEL (reference sequence). The CDR3 runs 13 residues. V trimming: 7 bases; J trimming: 4 bases; junction bases outside the gene matches: 4. CDR3 sequence (DNA): TGTGCCAGCACCCCACAGGGGGCCTATGGCTACACCTTC. Translation: CASTPQGAYGYTF.

The J gene is TRBJ2-7, the V gene TRBV7-2, with 9 bases identical to TRBD1. V dropped 4 bases and J dropped 4; count of bases not matched to a gene: 5. The CDR3 loop spans 14 amino acids. In germline, CDR1 is SGHTA, CDR2 FQGNSA. CDR3 sequence: CASSSSGQGYEQYF. The CDR3 DNA is TGTGCCAGCAGCTCTTCGGGACAGGGTTACGAGCAGTACTTC.

This clone was seen a handful of times. The rearrangement uses TRBV6-5 and TRBJ1-1; 8 bases agree with TRBD1. Per the germline V gene, CDR1 is MNHEY and CDR2 is SVGAGI. V shed 6 bases, J shed 11 bases, and the junction held 8 bases outside the gene matches. The CDR3 is 12 amino acids. The CDR3 loop is CASSRSGGRAFF. CDR3 coding DNA: TGTGCCAGCAGCCGTTCAGGGGGCCGCGCTTTCTTT.

The chain joins TRBV21-1 to TRBJ1-2; no check of the table's D call, TRBD1, against the DNA was made. TRBV21-1 is labeled a pseudogene. This CDR3 comprises 15 residues. Here the CDR3 DNA reads TGTGCCAGCAGCAAAGATCCAGGGGGCTACTATGGCTACACCTTC. It is translated as CASSKDPGGYYGYTF.

This chain links TRBV5-6 with TRBJ1-2, with D perhaps TRBD1 (6 bases). V was trimmed by 2 bases and J by 5 bases, leaving 13 bases between them. Germline values: CDR1 SGHDT, CDR2 YYEEEE. The CDR3 length is 14 residues. The CDR3 here is CASSLGTPVYGYTF. CDR3 nucleotides: TGTGCCAGCAGCTTAGGGACACCAGTTTATGGCTACACCTTC.

The chain is built from TRBV7-6 and TRBJ2-3, with TRBD2 identical over 8 bases. V shed 0 bases and J 5 bases; nucleotides not matched to a gene: 4. Per the germline V gene, CDR1 is SGHVS and CDR2 is FNYEAQ. CDR3 length: 15 residues. CDR3 nucleotide sequence: TGTGCCAGCAGCTTAGCGGGGACTAGTGGAGATACGCAGTATTTT. It codes for CASSLAGTSGDTQYF.

This rearrangement joins TRBV5-4 to TRBJ1-6, with D possibly being TRBD1 (6 bases). Per germline, CDR1 SGHNT and CDR2 YYREEE (reference sequence). The germline V and J ends were trimmed by 2 bases and 6 bases, with 9 bases remaining between them. This CDR3 is built from 14 residues. CDR3: CASSFDRSNSPLHF. In nucleotides, the CDR3 is TGTGCCAGCAGCTTTGACAGGAGTAATTCACCCCTCCACTTT.

This clone was seen just once. The rearrangement uses TRBV28 and TRBJ1-2, with D maybe TRBD1 (5 bases). V lost 6 bases, J lost 4 bases, and 15 bases lay in between. This CDR3 has 14 amino acids. CDR1 and CDR2 (germline): MDHEN, SYDVKM. Here the CDR3 reads CASRSADKSYGYTF. CDR3 sequence (DNA): TGTGCCAGCAGGTCCGCGGACAAGAGCTATGGCTACACCTTC.

The chain recombines TRBV7-9 with TRBJ1-1; D not certain. The CDR3 length is 15 residues. Trimming shortened V by 3 bases and J by 1 base, and 12 bases separated the two germline ends. CDR1 and CDR2 from the germline V gene are SEHNR and FQNEAQ (reference sequence). The CDR3 is CASSLVGRGNTEAFF. DNA of the CDR3: TGTGCCAGCAGCTTGGTAGGGAGAGGGAACACTGAAGCTTTCTTT.

The chain recombines TRBV24-1 with TRBJ2-3, with TRBD1 identical over 8 bases. CDR1 and CDR2 (germline): KGHDR, SFDVKD. Trimming took 4 bases from V and 3 from J; bases not matched to a gene: 11. This CDR3 region has 17 residues. The CDR3 sequence is CATSELQGAKGTDTQYF. CDR3 coding DNA: TGTGCCACCAGTGAGCTGCAGGGGGCAAAAGGAACAGATACGCAGTATTTT.